The 20 T cell receptor beta chains below all came from one sample that was sequenced in a study of T cells in localized non-small cell lung cancer. Measured with immunoSEQ multiplex PCR; TCRdb has only the in-frame clones, and not every one. The repertoire holds 3,000 or so clones, with roughly 31% as singletons. This specimen was normal lung tissue next to the tumor, taken before any cancer treatment. Every receptor here comes from a male donor aged 60 or older with stage I squamous cell lung carcinoma.

By proportion, this clone is medium-sized. This chain uses TRBV9 with TRBJ2-1; D possibly matches TRBD1 or TRBD2 (5 bases each). The V end lost 2 bases, the J end lost 10 bases, and 19 bases lay between the germline ends. The germline V gene encodes CDR1 SGDLS and CDR2 YYNGEE. The CDR3 has 15 amino acids. The chain's CDR3 is CASSVTGTPFSEQFF. The CDR3 nucleotides read TGTGCCAGCAGCGTCACTGGGACCCCCTTCTCCGAGCAGTTCTTC.

This clone is medium-sized. The V and J genes are TRBV6-8 and TRBJ2-2; the D gene is possibly TRBD2 (6 bases). V was cut by 5 bases and J by 5 bases, with 15 bases left in between. Germline CDR1 reads MNHGY; CDR2 reads SAAAGT. The CDR3 consists of 15 residues. This CDR3 is CASSPRGSWTGELFF. CDR3 DNA sequence: TGTGCCAGCAGTCCTCGGGGGTCGTGGACCGGGGAGCTGTTTTTT.

This rearrangement joins TRBV11-3 to TRBJ1-4; 12 bases match TRBD1. Germline assignment: CDR1 SGHNT and CDR2 YENEEA. This CDR3 comprises 14 residues. Trimming at V came to 5 bases and at J to 8 bases, leaving 3 bases not matched to a gene. The CDR3 is CASSKGQGAEKLFF. The CDR3 DNA reads as TGTGCCAGCAGCAAGGGACAGGGGGCCGAAAAACTGTTTTTT.

The J gene is TRBJ1-5, the V gene TRBV11-3, with D possibly being TRBD1 (6 bases). Germline CDR1 and CDR2: SGHNT and YENEEA. This CDR3 comprises 15 residues. V was clipped by 5 bases and J by 7 bases, with 18 bases between them. CDR3 in amino acids: CASSPHREGRQPQHF. The CDR3 DNA is TGTGCCAGCAGCCCCCACAGGGAGGGCAGACAGCCCCAGCATTTT.

This clone was seen a handful of times. The chain combines TRBV1 with TRBJ2-7; the DNA was not compared with TRBD1, the D call given in the table. TRBV1 is termed a pseudogene. This CDR3 region has 15 residues. The CDR3 nucleotides are TGCGCCAGCAGCCACCAGACAGGGGGCCTCGGCGAGCAGTACTTC. Amino acid sequence: CASSHQTGGLGEQYF.

This clone turned up a few times. This chain uses TRBV19 with TRBJ1-5; D not certain. The CDR3 is 14 residues long. The ends were cut back, 6 bases at V and 6 bases at J, with 15 bases in the middle. In germline, CDR1 is LNHDA, CDR2 SQIVND (reference sequence). This CDR3 is CASRVTGGSQPQHF. DNA of the CDR3: TGTGCCAGTAGGGTCACCGGAGGCAGTCAGCCCCAGCATTTT.

The chain uses TRBV10-2 and TRBJ2-7; 8 bases align to TRBD1. CDR1 and CDR2 (germline): WSHSY, SAAADI. The CDR3 extends over 14 amino acids. The ends lost 5 bases at V and 3 bases at J; junction bases unmatched: 6. The CDR3 loop reads CASSQGAPDYEQYF. The DNA for the CDR3 is TGCGCCAGCAGTCAGGGGGCTCCCGACTACGAGCAGTACTTC.

The chain is built from TRBV28 and TRBJ2-7; no firm D call. Between the trimmed V and J ends, which lost 5 bases and 4 bases, there was a span of 12 bases. The germline V gene encodes CDR1 MDHEN and CDR2 SYDVKM. The length of the CDR3 is 13 residues. CDR3 sequence: CASSKGASYEQYF. The CDR3 nucleotides are TGTGCCAGCAGTAAAGGTGCGAGTTACGAGCAGTACTTC.

This clone was observed a handful of times. This chain links TRBV6-8 with TRBJ1-2, with 11 nucleotides matching TRBD1. The germline V gene has CDR1 MNHGY and CDR2 SAAAGT. The V gene end was trimmed by 3 bases and the J gene end by 2 bases; junction bases not matched to a gene: 2. The CDR3 runs 15 residues. CDR3 protein: CASSYGDRGNYGYTF. DNA for the CDR3: TGTGCCAGCAGTTATGGGGACAGGGGGAACTATGGCTACACCTTC.

This clone was seen a handful of times. The chain joins TRBV5-1 to TRBJ2-5, with 8 nucleotides matching TRBD2. The V gene's germline CDR1 is SGHRS and CDR2 YFSETQ. V shed 4 bases, J shed 3 bases, and the junction held 5 bases outside the gene matches. This CDR3 has 14 residues. The CDR3 reads CASSRQLAEETQYF. CDR3 DNA sequence: TGCGCCAGCAGCCGCCAACTAGCGGAAGAGACCCAGTACTTC.

The chain recombines TRBV2 with TRBJ2-5; maybe TRBD2 (6 bases). The ends were cut back, 6 bases at V and 5 bases at J, with 19 bases in the middle. The germline gives CDR1 SNHLY, CDR2 FYNNEI. The CDR3 runs to 15 residues. CDR3 bases: TGTGCCAGCAGGGACCTCCTAGCGCTCCCGGAGACCCAGTACTTC. Residues: CASRDLLALPETQYF.

This rearrangement joins TRBV18 to TRBJ2-2; D ambiguous. The CDR3 loop spans 14 amino acids. Germline-derived CDR1 and CDR2 are KGHSH and LQKENI. Trimming removed 5 bases from V and 6 bases from J, with 13 bases in between. CDR3 DNA sequence: TGTGCCAGCTCATTCTCTACGGAGCCCGGGGAGCTGTTTTTT. It specifies CASSFSTEPGELFF.

By its share, this clone is medium-sized. The rearrangement joins TRBV11-3 to TRBJ1-6; no clear D gene. Germline loops: CDR1 SGHNT, CDR2 YENEEA. The CDR3 runs 15 residues. V was trimmed by 4 bases and J by 6 bases, leaving 13 bases between them. The DNA for the CDR3 is TGTGCCAGCAGCTCCTTGACACCTGGTAATTCACCCCTCCACTTT. As protein: CASSSLTPGNSPLHF.

The V call is TRBV19, the J call TRBJ2-7; 8 nucleotides line up with TRBD1. Germline assignment: CDR1 LNHDA and CDR2 SQIVND (reference sequence). The CDR3 has 15 residues. The junction had 10 bases not matched to a gene; V was cut back by 4 bases and J by 5 bases. The CDR3 DNA follows: TGTGCCAGTAGTAGATCGACAGGGGCCTGGGACGAGCAGTACTTC. Protein product: CASSRSTGAWDEQYF.

This chain uses TRBV30 with TRBJ1-5; possible D gene TRBD1, 5 bases. V was trimmed by 2 bases and J by 5 bases, leaving 10 bases between them. Germline V CDR1 and CDR2: GTSNPN, SVGIG (reference sequence). The CDR3 extends over 13 amino acids. The CDR3 sequence: CAWSTGGDQPQHF. In DNA, the CDR3 is TGTGCCTGGAGTACGGGGGGAGATCAGCCCCAGCATTTT.

This chain connects TRBV6-8 to TRBJ1-3; D gene ambiguous. The CDR3 is 16 amino acids. Trimming removed 5 bases at V and 0 bases at J, with 14 bases between. Germline CDR1 reads MNHGY; CDR2 reads SAAAGT. This CDR3 is CASSTQTEISGNTIYF. CDR3 nucleotide sequence: TGTGCCAGCAGTACGCAAACAGAGATCTCTGGAAACACCATATATTTT.

V and J are TRBV9 and TRBJ1-1, with 7 bases identical to TRBD1. Per the germline V gene, CDR1 is SGDLS and CDR2 is YYNGEE. The trim removed 0 bases at V and 1 base at J, leaving 6 bases unmatched. There are 16 residues in the CDR3. CDR3 amino acids: CASSVEADRRNTEAFF. The CDR3 coding sequence is TGTGCCAGCAGCGTAGAAGCGGACAGGAGGAACACTGAAGCTTTCTTT.

The rearrangement uses TRBV9 and TRBJ1-1; D is undetermined. Germline CDR1 and CDR2: SGDLS and YYNGEE. Trimming stripped 5 bases from V and 5 bases from J, with 10 bases between. This CDR3 is 12 amino acids long. The CDR3 DNA reads as TGTGCCAGCAGTGATTCGGGGACTGAAGCTTTCTTT. Amino acids: CASSDSGTEAFF.

The chain couples TRBV28 to TRBJ2-7; D assignment may be TRBD1 or TRBD2 (5 bases each). V was clipped by 5 bases and J by 3 bases, with 14 bases between them. There are 14 residues in the CDR3. The germline V gene has CDR1 MDHEN and CDR2 SYDVKM. DNA of the CDR3: TGTGCCAGCAGTGTCCAGGCAGGGAGCTACGAGCAGTACTTC. Protein sequence: CASSVQAGSYEQYF. Full variable domain (remainder filled in from reference TRBV28 and TRBJ2-7): DVKVTQSSRYLVKRTGEKVFLECVQDMDHENMFWYRQDPGLGLRLIYFSYDVKMKEKGDIPEGYSVSREKKERFSLILESASTNQTSMYLCASSVQAGSYEQYFGPGTRLTVT.

This clone qualifies as medium-sized. V usage is TRBV30 and J usage is TRBJ1-6; 7 bases map to TRBD1. The CDR3 length is 13 residues. Germline loops: CDR1 GTSNPN, CDR2 SVGIG (reference sequence). After removal of 4 bases from V and 7 bases from J, the junction contained 4 bases not matched to a gene. CDR3 in DNA: TGTGCCTGGAAGGGACAGATAAATTCACCCCTCCACTTT. Its translation is CAWKGQINSPLHF.